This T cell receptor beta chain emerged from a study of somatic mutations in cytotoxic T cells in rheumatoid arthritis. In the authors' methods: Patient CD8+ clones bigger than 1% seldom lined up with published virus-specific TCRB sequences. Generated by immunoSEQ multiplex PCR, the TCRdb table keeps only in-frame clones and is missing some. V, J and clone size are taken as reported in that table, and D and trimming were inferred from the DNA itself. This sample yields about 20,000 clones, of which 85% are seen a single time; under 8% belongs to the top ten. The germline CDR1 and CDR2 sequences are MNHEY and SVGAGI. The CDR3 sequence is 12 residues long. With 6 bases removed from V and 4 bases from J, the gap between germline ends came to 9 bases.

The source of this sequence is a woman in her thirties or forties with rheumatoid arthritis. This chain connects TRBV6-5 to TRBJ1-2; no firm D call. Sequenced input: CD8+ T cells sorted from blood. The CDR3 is CASSPSGYGYTF. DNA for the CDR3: TGTGCCAGCAGCCCCTCGGGCTATGGCTACACCTTC.